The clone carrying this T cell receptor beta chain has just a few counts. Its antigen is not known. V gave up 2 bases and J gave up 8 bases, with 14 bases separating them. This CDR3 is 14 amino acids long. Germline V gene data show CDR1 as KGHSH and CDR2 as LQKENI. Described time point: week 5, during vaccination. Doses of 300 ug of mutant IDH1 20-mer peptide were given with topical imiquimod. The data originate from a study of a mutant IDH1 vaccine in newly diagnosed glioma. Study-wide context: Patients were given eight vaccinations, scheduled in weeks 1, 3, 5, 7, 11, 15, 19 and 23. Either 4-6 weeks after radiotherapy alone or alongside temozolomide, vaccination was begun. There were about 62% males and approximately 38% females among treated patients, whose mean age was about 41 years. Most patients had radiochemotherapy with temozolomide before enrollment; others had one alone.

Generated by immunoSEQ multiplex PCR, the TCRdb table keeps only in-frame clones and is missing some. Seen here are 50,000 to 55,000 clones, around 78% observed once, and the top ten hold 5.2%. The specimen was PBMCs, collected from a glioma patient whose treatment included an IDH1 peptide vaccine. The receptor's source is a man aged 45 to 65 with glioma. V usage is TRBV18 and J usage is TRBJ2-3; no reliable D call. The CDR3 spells CASSPIYGDGTQYF. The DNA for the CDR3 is TGTGCCAGCTCACCAATATATGGGGATGGTACGCAGTATTTT.